Shown below are 9 T cell receptor beta chains from a single sample sequenced in a study of early T cells in non-severe SARS-CoV-2 infection. TCRdb re-called the 5' RACE reads with MiXCR, one entry per CDR3 protein. The sample has roughly 110,000 distinct CDR3 sequences, over 8.5% seen once. What was sequenced was whole blood. The receptors were gathered from an adult who was a healthcare worker with PCR-confirmed SARS-CoV-2 infection or an uninfected control (not recorded which).

The rearrangement uses TRBV7-9 and TRBJ1-5; possible D gene TRBD1, 6 bases. This CDR3 has 17 residues. Germline lookup yields CDR1 SEHNR and CDR2 FQNEAQ (reference sequence). V was pared by 4 bases and J by 10 bases, with 26 bases between. The CDR3 spells CASSSGGSGARILPQHF. The CDR3 DNA reads as TGTGCCAGCAGCTCGGGGGGCTCAGGGGCCCGTATTTTACCCCAGCATTTT.

The J gene is TRBJ2-7, the V gene TRBV13; D not resolved. The length of the CDR3 is 14 residues. Trimming pared 7 bases from V and 6 bases from J, leaving 19 bases between. Germline values: CDR1 PRHDT, CDR2 FYEKMQ (reference sequence). The CDR3 sequence is CASMPWTANSEQYF. The CDR3 DNA is TGTGCCAGCATGCCTTGGACGGCCAACTCCGAGCAGTACTTC. Full variable domain (rest looked up from reference TRBV13 and TRBJ2-7): AAGVIQSPRHLIKEKRETATLKCYPIPRHDTVYWYQQGPGQDPQFLISFYEKMQSDKGSIPDRFSAQQFSDYHSELNMSSLELGDSALYFCASMPWTANSEQYFGPGTRLTVT.

This chain links TRBV5-1 with TRBJ2-2; D might be TRBD2 (5 bases). The germline gives CDR1 SGHRS, CDR2 YFSETQ. V was cut by 6 bases and J by 0 bases, with 15 bases left in between. This CDR3 has 16 residues. CDR3 amino acids: CASTKLWEPNTGELFF. CDR3 sequence (DNA): TGCGCCAGCACCAAGCTATGGGAGCCGAACACCGGGGAGCTGTTTTTT.

The chain is built from TRBV4-2 and TRBJ1-1, with a possible D match to TRBD1 (6 bases). Germline CDR1 reads LGHNA; CDR2 reads YNFKEQ. This CDR3 has 14 residues. V was pared by 0 bases and J by 11 bases, with 16 bases between. CDR3 residues: CASSQDLQGPSAFF. The CDR3 nucleotides are TGTGCCAGCAGCCAAGATCTGCAGGGGCCTTCGGCTTTCTTT.

This chain uses TRBV6-4 with TRBJ2-1; 9 bases match TRBD2. This CDR3 region has 15 residues. Germline V gene data show CDR1 as MRHNA and CDR2 as SNTAGT. V shed 4 bases and J 7 bases; nucleotides not matched to a gene: 8. This CDR3 is CASSVLAGAPNEQFF. The CDR3 DNA is TGTGCCAGCAGTGTCTTAGCGGGAGCCCCGAATGAGCAGTTCTTC.

In this sample, this clonotype turned up many times. This sequence joins TRBV6-6 and TRBJ2-5, with D tentatively TRBD2 (5 bases). V was pared by 6 bases and J by 2 bases, with 7 bases between. This CDR3 contains 12 residues. Germline V CDR1 and CDR2: MNHNY, SVGAGI (reference sequence). This chain's CDR3 is CASRTTQETQYF. CDR3 nucleotides: TGTGCCAGCAGGACTACTCAAGAGACCCAGTACTTC.

This clonotype was recorded many times. The chain has TRBV7-9 and TRBJ1-6; 10 bases fit TRBD1. From germline, CDR1 is SEHNR and CDR2 FQNEAQ (reference sequence). The CDR3 totals 14 residues. Unmatched junction bases numbered 5, after V lost 5 bases and J lost 10 bases. CDR3 nucleotides: TGTGCCAGCAGCCGCGGACAGGGGGGATCACCCCTCCACTTT. It is translated as CASSRGQGGSPLHF.

This clonotype was recorded at least ten times. The CDR3 DNA follows: TGCGCCAGCAGCGCTCCCACAGATACGCAGTATTTT. It encodes CASSAPTDTQYF. This chain connects TRBV5-1 to TRBJ2-3, with unresolved D. Germline-derived CDR1 and CDR2 are SGHRS and YFSETQ. Trimming removed 4 bases from V and 2 bases from J, with 5 bases in between. The CDR3 loop spans 12 amino acids. The full variable domain, completed using reference TRBV5-1 and TRBJ2-3, is KAGVTQTPRYLIKTRGQQVTLSCSPISGHRSVSWYQQTPGQGLQFLFEYFSETQRNKGNFPGRFSGRQFSNSRSEMNVSTLELGDSALYLCASSAPTDTQYFGPGTRLTVL.

This clonotype was counted many times. J is TRBJ1-1 and V is TRBV7-3; D uncertain. The V gene lost 3 bases and the J gene lost 2 bases, with 7 bases spanning the gap. CDR1 and CDR2 (germline): SGHTA, FQGTGA. CDR3 length: 13 residues. CDR3 in amino acids: CASSFRPNTEAFF. The CDR3 nucleotides read TGTGCCAGCAGCTTTAGGCCCAACACTGAAGCTTTCTTT. Filled out from reference TRBV7-3 and TRBJ1-1, the complete variable domain reads GAGVSQTPSNKVTEKGKYVELRCDPISGHTALYWYRQSLGQGPEFLIYFQGTGAADDSGLPNDRFFAVRPEGSVSTLKIQRTERGDSAVYLCASSFRPNTEAFFGQGTRLTVV.